This entry describes one TCR beta chain. Its antigen is not yet known. Its ends do not fully match the called genes, so a read error is possible. Library preparation was by the immunoSEQ multiplex PCR assay. The table was pulled from immuneACCESS by TCRdb, which kept in-frame rearrangements only. Such tables lose some clones; where checked, under half of the loss comes from unresolved V genes, and the rest has no known cause. This sample is represented by about 73,000 clones; roughly nine tenths of them were singletons. The ten largest make up approximately 9.5% of the sample. The record originates from a study of T cell changes during pregnancy in multiple sclerosis (dated by TCRdb to about 2019). With regard to the full study: The study examined how the T cell repertoire changed over the course of pregnancy in women with multiple sclerosis.

The material sequenced was peripheral blood, taken after pregnancy. The clonotype was recovered from a female donor in good health, enrolled as a control in a pregnancy study.

The CDR3 loop reads CAWSRTSSSEQYF. The sequenced DNA is TGTGCCTGGAGCCGGACTAGCTCCTCCGAGCAGTACTTC. The receptor chain draws on TRBV30 and TRBJ2-7; 8 junctional bases match TRBD2. The germline V gene (reference sequence) gives CDR1 as GTSNPN and CDR2 as SVGIG. The CDR3, cysteine through phenylalanine, is 13 amino acids long. The sequence is cut down to CDR3 DNA, 39 bases in frame from base 1.